The entry that follows covers one T cell receptor (beta chain) sequence. What it binds is not known. Collection of 7.5 to 10 milliliters of peripheral blood was performed for each donor. RNA extraction gave at least 5.5 micrograms of total RNA per sample. Trimming took off 4 bases at V and 3 bases at J, with 15 bases between the two ends. The CDR3 has 15 residues. Germline values: CDR1 SEHNR, CDR2 FQNEAQ (reference sequence). Combining a sample-barcoded 5' primer with a J-beta primer mix, a second PCR ran for 7 to 11 cycles. Each sample yielded at least 3 million CDR3-containing paired-end reads. TCRdb processed the 5' RACE reads anew with MiXCR; each CDR3 protein has one entry. The table includes some 1.5 million distinct CDR3 sequences, around 40% detected once. These data are taken from a study of blood T cells in healthy people across ages. The study, taken as a whole, reports: Measured against age, TCR beta diversity per million T cells decreased in a roughly linear manner.

The J gene is TRBJ1-2, the V gene TRBV7-9; D ambiguous. The sequencing sample was made of blood. The receptor's source is a woman aged 18-35 years in good health. CDR3 nucleotides: TGTGCCAGCAGCTCTTTGGACCTTAGTGACTATGGCTACACCTTC. Translation gives CASSSLDLSDYGYTF.